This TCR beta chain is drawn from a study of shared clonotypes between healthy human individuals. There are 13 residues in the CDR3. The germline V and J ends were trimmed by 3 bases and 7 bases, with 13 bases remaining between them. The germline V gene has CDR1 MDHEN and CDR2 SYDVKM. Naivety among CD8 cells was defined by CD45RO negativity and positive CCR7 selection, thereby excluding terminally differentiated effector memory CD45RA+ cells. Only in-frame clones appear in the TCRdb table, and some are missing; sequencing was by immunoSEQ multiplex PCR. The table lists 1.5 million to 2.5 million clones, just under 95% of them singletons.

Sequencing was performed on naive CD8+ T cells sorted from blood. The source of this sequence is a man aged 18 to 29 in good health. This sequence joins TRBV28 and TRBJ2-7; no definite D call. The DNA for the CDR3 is TGTGCCAGCAGTTTCTCCAGCGCTTTGGAGCAGTACTTC. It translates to CASSFSSALEQYF.